The sequence of this T cell receptor (beta chain) was determined in a study of T-cell memory formation after mild COVID-19. This CDR3 region has 16 residues. V trimming: 1 base; J trimming: 2 bases; junction bases outside the gene matches: 6. Amplification by 5'RACE using constant-segment primers produced TCR alpha and TCR beta cDNA libraries that carried sample barcodes and UMIs. TCRdb passed the 5' RACE reads through MiXCR, listing each CDR3 protein once. The data hold a few hundred thousand distinct CDR3 sequences, with about 27% observed a single time. This clonotype originated in an adult woman who had mild COVID-19 (a few samples of this study predate the infection). Cell type and time point are not known. Sequenced material: PBMCs or a T cell subset sorted from them (not recorded which). This chain uses TRBV12-3 or TRBV12-4 with TRBJ2-3, with TRBD2 matching over 7 bases. CDR3 region: CASSLEGLAATDTQYF. The DNA of the CDR3 is TGTGCCAGCAGTTTAGAGGGGCTAGCGGCCACAGATACGCAGTATTTT.